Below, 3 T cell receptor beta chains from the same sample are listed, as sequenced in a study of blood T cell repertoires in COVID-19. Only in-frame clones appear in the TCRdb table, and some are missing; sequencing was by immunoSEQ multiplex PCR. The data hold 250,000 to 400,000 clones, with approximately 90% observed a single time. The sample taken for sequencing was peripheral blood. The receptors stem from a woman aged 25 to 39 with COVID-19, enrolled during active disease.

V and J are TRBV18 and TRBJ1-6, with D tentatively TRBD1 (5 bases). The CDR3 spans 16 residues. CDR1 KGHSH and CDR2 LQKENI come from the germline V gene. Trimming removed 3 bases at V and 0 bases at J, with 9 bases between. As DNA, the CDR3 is TGTGCCAGCTCACCGGGGCAGCTCTCCTATAATTCACCCCTCCACTTT. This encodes CASSPGQLSYNSPLHF.

CDR3 region: CASSPGTSNEQFF. In DNA form, the CDR3 reads TGTGCCAGCAGCCCAGGGACTAGCAATGAGCAGTTCTTC. This chain joins TRBV7-2 and TRBJ2-1; 8 nucleotides match TRBD2. With 5 bases clipped from V and 6 bases from J, the junction kept 3 bases outside the gene matches. In germline, CDR1 is SGHTA, CDR2 FQGNSA. The CDR3 is 13 residues long.

CDR3 nucleotide sequence: TGTGCCAGCAGCTTTATCCGAGAGTTCATGAACACTGAAGCTTTCTTT. Protein: CASSFIREFMNTEAFF. The V call is TRBV5-4, the J call TRBJ1-1; no reliable D call. CDR3 length: 16 residues. The germline V gene encodes CDR1 SGHNT and CDR2 YYREEE (reference sequence). Trimming cost V 2 bases and J 0 bases, with 14 bases left between them.